This TCR beta chain was sequenced in a study of cytomegalovirus exposure and HLA in healthy donors. Study background: HLA-typed donors contributed some 77 million unique TCRs, which were held in an early data release. Study-level points and caveats: Across donors, sequencing depth was assumed by presence/absence analyses to be roughly uniform.

The CDR3 covers 16 residues. Germline V gives CDR1 GTSNPN, CDR2 SVGIG (reference sequence). V shed 4 bases, J shed 4 bases, and the junction held 10 bases outside the gene matches. The PCR was carried out with 60 Vbeta primers and 13 Jbeta primers. TCRdb's copy holds only in-frame clones and misses some; the assay was immunoSEQ multiplex PCR. Recorded for this sample: 70,000 or so clones. Concerning this clone: The antigen is unknown.

The chain recombines TRBV30 with TRBJ2-5; 12 nucleotides match TRBD1. This TCR was sampled from a female donor in good health and CMV-seropositive. Specimen: PBMCs. CDR3 nucleotides: TGTGCCTGGACTTCCGGGACAGGGGGCATCCGAGAGACCCAGTACTTC. It specifies CAWTSGTGGIRETQYF.